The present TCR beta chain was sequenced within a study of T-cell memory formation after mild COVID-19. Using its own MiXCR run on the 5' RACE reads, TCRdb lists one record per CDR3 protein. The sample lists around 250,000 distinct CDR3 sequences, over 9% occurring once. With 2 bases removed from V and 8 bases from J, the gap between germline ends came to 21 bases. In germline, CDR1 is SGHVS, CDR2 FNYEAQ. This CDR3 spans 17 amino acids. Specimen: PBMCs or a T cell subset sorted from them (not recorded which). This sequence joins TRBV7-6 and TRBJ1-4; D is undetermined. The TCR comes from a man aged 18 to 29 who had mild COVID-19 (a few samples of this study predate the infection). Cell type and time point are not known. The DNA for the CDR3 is TGTGCCAGCAGCTTAATTGCCGGGATCGGGCGTGGGGAAAAACTGTTTTTT. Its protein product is CASSLIAGIGRGEKLFF.